This record covers a single TCR beta chain. No antigen is known for it. Germline CDR1 reads MDHEN; CDR2 reads SYDVKM. This CDR3 comprises 14 residues. With 3 bases removed from V and 0 bases from J, the gap between germline ends came to 7 bases. This sample was included in a study of lymphopenia after photon versus proton radiotherapy. General observations from the study: Relative stability marked proton patients; photon patients lost diversity and naive cells.

Using immunoSEQ multiplex PCR, the repertoire was profiled, and TCRdb retains in-frame clones only, with some absent. Of 13,000 or so clones listed, about 89% are singletons. The clonotype was recovered from a man in his sixties with pancreatic cancer. This material consisted of peripheral blood, taken from a patient treated with proton-based radiotherapy. This sequence joins TRBV28 and TRBJ2-3; weak D call: TRBD2 (5 bases). CDR3 protein: CASSFGGSTDTQYF. The CDR3 DNA is TGTGCCAGCAGTTTTGGCGGGAGCACAGATACGCAGTATTTT.